This T cell receptor beta chain was identified in a study of shared clonotypes between healthy human individuals. Repertoires were generated with immunoSEQ multiplex PCR, while TCRdb's copy carries only in-frame clones and drops some. The profile shows around 510,000 clones, around 77% of them singletons. The CDR3 totals 13 residues. Germline-derived CDR1 and CDR2 are SEHNR and FQNEAQ (reference sequence). V was clipped by 5 bases and J by 8 bases, with 15 bases between them. The sequence derives from a woman aged 40 to 50 in good health. Some clones in this sample may be carry-over from other donors' samples. Sequencing was performed on PBMCs. The gene calls are TRBV7-9 and TRBJ1-2, with a weak D call TRBD1 (5 bases). CDR3 in amino acids: CASSPGRAWGYTF. The CDR3 coding sequence is TGTGCCAGCAGCCCGGGCAGGGCATGGGGCTACACCTTC.